The T cell receptor beta chain under discussion was sequenced for a study of T-cell reconstitution after alpha-beta-depleted transplantation in children. This clonotype was seen more than once but under ten times. Its target is unknown. This CDR3 spans 17 amino acids. Germline CDR1 MDHEN, CDR2 SYDVKM. Trimming cost V 3 bases and J 3 bases; bases outside gene matches: 4. Overall study findings and caveats: The study traced high day-60 TCRbeta diversity in some patients to surviving recipient T cells and thymic progenitors. It was reported that alpha-beta T cells came from several hundred expanded graft clones (about two months after transplant). The main origin of T-cell counts and diversity one year after transplant was newly produced T cells.

This sample's TCRbeta library carried unique molecular identifier barcodes. Using its own MiXCR run on the PCR reads, TCRdb lists one record per CDR3 protein. Seen here are around 580,000 distinct CDR3 sequences, 27% observed once, and the top ten hold just over 35%. This sample comprised PBMCs, obtained before TCRalphabeta/CD19-depleted stem cell transplant. The chain couples TRBV28 to TRBJ2-2; 13 bases align to TRBD2. The TCR was taken from a boy under three years old with Wiskott-Aldrich syndrome, due to receive a stem cell transplant. The CDR3: CASSLGLAGRDTGELFF. The CDR3 nucleotides are TGTGCCAGCAGTTTGGGACTAGCGGGACGGGACACCGGGGAGCTGTTTTTT.